This TCR beta chain was profiled in a study of chemoradiotherapy in HPV16-positive cancers. On the study more broadly: A couple of HPV16-positive patients' cells yielded candidate HPV-specific clones and common motifs.

As for this clone: Its antigen is still unknown.

Using immunoSEQ multiplex PCR, the repertoire was profiled, and TCRdb retains in-frame clones only, with some absent. The repertoire holds 40,000 to 65,000 clones, with 90% as singletons. Germline V CDR1 and CDR2: SNHLY, FYNNEI. CDR3 size: 11 residues. V lost 7 bases and J 7 bases, leaving 10 bases between the germline ends. Overall study results and limits: Functional assays defining HPV-specific T cells used only two HPV16-positive patients. Non-HPV-specific T cells did not expand in tumors during treatment, whereas candidate HPV-specific clones and E7-related motifs did.

The sequences come from blood, collected from a patient who underwent chemoradiotherapy. The rearrangement joins TRBV2 to TRBJ1-1; D remains ambiguous. The TCR comes from a human donor with HPV-associated anogenital cancer. The CDR3 loop is CASMADNEAFF. CDR3 DNA: TGTGCCAGCATGGCGGATAATGAAGCTTTCTTT. The full variable domain, in which reference TRBV2 and TRBJ1-1 provide the parts outside the CDR3, is EPEVTQTPSHQVTQMGQEVILRCVPISNHLYFYWYRQILGQKVEFLVSFYNNEISEKSEIFDDQFSVERPDGSNFTLKIRSTKLEDSAMYFCASMADNEAFFGQGTRLTVV.